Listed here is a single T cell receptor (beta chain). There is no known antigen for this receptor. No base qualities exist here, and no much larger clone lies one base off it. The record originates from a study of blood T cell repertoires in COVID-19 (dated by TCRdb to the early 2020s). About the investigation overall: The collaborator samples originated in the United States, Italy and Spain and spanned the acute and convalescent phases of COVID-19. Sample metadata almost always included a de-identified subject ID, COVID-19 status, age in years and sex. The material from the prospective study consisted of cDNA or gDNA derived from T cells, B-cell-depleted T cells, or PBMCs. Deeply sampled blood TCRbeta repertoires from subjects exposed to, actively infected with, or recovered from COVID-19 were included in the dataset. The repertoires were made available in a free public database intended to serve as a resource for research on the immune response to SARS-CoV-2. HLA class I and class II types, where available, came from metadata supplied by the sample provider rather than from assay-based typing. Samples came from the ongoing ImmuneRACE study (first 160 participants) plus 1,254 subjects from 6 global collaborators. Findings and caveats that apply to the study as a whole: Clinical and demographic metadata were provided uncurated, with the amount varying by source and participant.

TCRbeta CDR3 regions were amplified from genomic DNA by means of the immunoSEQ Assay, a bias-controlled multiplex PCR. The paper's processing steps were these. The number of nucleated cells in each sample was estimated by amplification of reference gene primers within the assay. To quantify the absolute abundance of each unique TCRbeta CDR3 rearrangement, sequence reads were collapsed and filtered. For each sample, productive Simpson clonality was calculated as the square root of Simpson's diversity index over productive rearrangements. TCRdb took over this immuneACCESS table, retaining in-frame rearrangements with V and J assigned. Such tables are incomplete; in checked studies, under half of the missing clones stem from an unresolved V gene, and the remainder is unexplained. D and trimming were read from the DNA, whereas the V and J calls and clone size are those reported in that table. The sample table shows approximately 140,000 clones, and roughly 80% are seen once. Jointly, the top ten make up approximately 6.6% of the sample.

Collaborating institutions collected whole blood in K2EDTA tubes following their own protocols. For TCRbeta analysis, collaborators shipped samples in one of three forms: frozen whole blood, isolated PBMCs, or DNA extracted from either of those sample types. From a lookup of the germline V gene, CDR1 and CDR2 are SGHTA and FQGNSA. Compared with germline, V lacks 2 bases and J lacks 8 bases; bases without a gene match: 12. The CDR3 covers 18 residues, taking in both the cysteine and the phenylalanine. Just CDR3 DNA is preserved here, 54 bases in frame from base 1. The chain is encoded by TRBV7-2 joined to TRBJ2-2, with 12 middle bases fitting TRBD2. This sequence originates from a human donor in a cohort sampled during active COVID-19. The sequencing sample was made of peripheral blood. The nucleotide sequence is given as TGTGCCAGCAGCTTACGACTAGCGGGGGTCGGCCTCCAGGGGGAGCTGTTTTTT. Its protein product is CASSLRLAGVGLQGELFF.